The clone carrying this T cell receptor (beta chain) has just one count. Its antigen is as yet unknown. The data were obtained in a study of siplizumab effects on memory and regulatory T cells. Study results and caveats: Naive T cells seemed more diverse than memory cells and seemed major alloresponse contributors. In siplizumab cultures, the suppressive function of proliferating Tregs remained unconfirmed.

Trimming took 4 bases from V and 7 from J; bases not matched to a gene: 7. The CDR3 runs 14 residues. Germline V gene sequence: CDR1 SGHNT, CDR2 YYREEE (reference sequence). Assay: immunoSEQ multiplex PCR; the TCRdb copy retains only in-frame clones and omits some. The table includes some 110,000 clones, 93% detected once. The sequence came from a human donor in good health. Sequencing was done on a sample of CD4+ T cells sorted from blood. The gene calls are TRBV5-4 and TRBJ2-1, with TRBD2 matching 8 bases. CDR3 DNA sequence: TGTGCCAGCAGCGAAACCGGGACTAGAAATGAGCAGTTCTTC. Amino acids: CASSETGTRNEQFF.